This T cell receptor beta chain was captured in a study of cytomegalovirus exposure and HLA in healthy donors. Study-level points and caveats: In a later analysis, DRB1 alleles had the most associated TCRs; HLA-C alleles the fewest. The number of N-insertions in an Asian-associated ancestry cluster was reportedly below the roughly 620-donor mean in a later analysis. For cytomegalovirus status, the classifier reportedly gave diagnoses with high specificity and sensitivity. Previously analyzed data showed that most TCR beta V segments were productive at a frequency of about 90% or about 30%.

The germline V gene has CDR1 GTSNPN and CDR2 SVGIG (reference sequence). Trimming cost V 5 bases and J 6 bases; bases outside gene matches: 9. This CDR3 comprises 14 residues. Worth noting for this clone: The target antigen is unknown.

The primer mix had 60 Vbeta and 13 Jbeta primers. The assay was immunoSEQ multiplex PCR, and TCRdb's table has in-frame clones only and misses some. The data hold nearly 110,000 clones, with over 75% observed a single time. The clonotype was recovered from a man aged 25-40 years in good health and CMV-seronegative. Sequenced sample: PBMCs. The genes are TRBV30 and TRBJ2-3; 9 nucleotides match TRBD2. CDR3 in amino acids: CAWDVAGVRDTQYF. DNA for the CDR3: TGTGCCTGGGACGTAGCGGGAGTGAGGGATACGCAGTATTTT. Filled out from reference TRBV30 and TRBJ2-3, the complete variable domain reads SQTIHQWPATLVQPVGSPLSLECTVEGTSNPNLYWYRQAAGRGLQLLFYSVGIGQISSEVPQNLSASRPQDRQFILSSKKLLLSDSGFYLCAWDVAGVRDTQYFGPGTRLTVL.